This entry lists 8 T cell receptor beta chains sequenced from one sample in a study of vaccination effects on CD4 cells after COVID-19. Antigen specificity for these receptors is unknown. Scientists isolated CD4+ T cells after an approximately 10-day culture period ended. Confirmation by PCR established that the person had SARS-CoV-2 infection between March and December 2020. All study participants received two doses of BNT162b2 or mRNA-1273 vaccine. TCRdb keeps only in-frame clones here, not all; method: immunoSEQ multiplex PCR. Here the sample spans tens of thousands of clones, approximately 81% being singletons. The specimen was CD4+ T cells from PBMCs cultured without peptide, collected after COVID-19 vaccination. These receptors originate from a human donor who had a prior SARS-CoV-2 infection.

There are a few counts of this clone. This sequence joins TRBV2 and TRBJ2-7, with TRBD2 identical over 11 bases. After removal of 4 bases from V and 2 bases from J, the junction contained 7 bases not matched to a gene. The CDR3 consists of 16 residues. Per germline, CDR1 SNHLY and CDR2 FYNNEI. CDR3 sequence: CASSVRGTSGPYEQYF. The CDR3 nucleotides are TGTGCCAGCAGTGTGAGGGGGACTAGCGGCCCCTACGAGCAGTACTTC.

CDR3 DNA: TGTGCCAGCAGTGACACAATTGCAGATACGCAGTATTTT. Translated: CASSDTIADTQYF. This rearrangement joins TRBV6-4 to TRBJ2-3; D gene uncertain. V lost 2 bases to trimming and J lost 4 bases, with 7 bases between them. The CDR3 extends over 13 amino acids. Germline CDR1 MRHNA, CDR2 SNTAGT.

This CDR3 reads CASSPAGTEQETQYF. The CDR3 region has the DNA TGTGCCAGCAGCCCAGCGGGGACAGAGCAAGAGACCCAGTACTTC. This sequence joins TRBV11-2 and TRBJ2-5; TRBD1 or TRBD2 may be the D gene (7 bases each). Germline V lookup: CDR1 SGHAT, CDR2 FQNNGV. V shed 5 bases and J shed 2 bases, with 15 bases lying between them. The CDR3 sequence is 15 residues long.

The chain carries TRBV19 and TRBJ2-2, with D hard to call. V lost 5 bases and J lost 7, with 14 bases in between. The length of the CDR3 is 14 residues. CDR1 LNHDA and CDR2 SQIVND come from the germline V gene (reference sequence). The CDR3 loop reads CASSPPGRVGELFF. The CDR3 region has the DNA TGTGCCAGTAGTCCCCCTGGAAGGGTCGGGGAGCTGTTTTTT.

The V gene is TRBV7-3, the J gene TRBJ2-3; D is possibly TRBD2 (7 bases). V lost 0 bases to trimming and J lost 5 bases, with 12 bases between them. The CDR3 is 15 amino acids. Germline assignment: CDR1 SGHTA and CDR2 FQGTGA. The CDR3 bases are TGTGCCAGCAGCTTAACTGGGGGGGCCGGAGATACGCAGTATTTT. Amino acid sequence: CASSLTGGAGDTQYF.

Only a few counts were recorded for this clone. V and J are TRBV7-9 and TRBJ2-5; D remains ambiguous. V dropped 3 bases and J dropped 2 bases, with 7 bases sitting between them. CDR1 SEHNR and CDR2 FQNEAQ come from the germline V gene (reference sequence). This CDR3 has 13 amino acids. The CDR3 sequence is CASSLDHQETQYF. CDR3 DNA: TGTGCCAGCAGCTTGGACCATCAAGAGACCCAGTACTTC.

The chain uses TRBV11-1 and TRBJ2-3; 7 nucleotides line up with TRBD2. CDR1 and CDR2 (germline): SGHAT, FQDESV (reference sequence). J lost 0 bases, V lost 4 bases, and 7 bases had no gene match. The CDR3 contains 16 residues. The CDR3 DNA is TGTGCCAGCAGCTACCTGGGGGGGATCAGCACAGATACGCAGTATTTT. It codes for CASSYLGGISTDTQYF.

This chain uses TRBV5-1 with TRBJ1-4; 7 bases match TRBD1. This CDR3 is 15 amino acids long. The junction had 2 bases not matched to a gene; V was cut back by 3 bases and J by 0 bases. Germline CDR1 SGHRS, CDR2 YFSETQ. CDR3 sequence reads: CASSSQGATNEKLFF. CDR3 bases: TGCGCCAGCAGCTCTCAGGGGGCAACTAATGAAAAACTGTTTTTT.